This T cell receptor (beta chain) appears in the sequencing data of a study of cytomegalovirus exposure and HLA in healthy donors. Germline V gives CDR1 PRHDT, CDR2 FYEKMQ (reference sequence). The length of the CDR3 is 17 residues. V lost 4 bases to trimming and J lost 7 bases, with 25 bases between them. Study-wide results and caveats: In a later analysis, HLA-associated TCR beta chains were more clonally expanded than equally common others.

The primer mix had 60 Vbeta and 13 Jbeta primers. Profiled with immunoSEQ multiplex PCR; TCRdb holds only in-frame clones, not every one. Its table records 180,000 or so clones. Concerning this clone: The antigen is unknown.

The clonotype originates from a woman aged 18-29 years in good health and CMV-seropositive. Sequenced: PBMCs. The chain has TRBV13 and TRBJ1-1; possible D gene TRBD1, 6 bases. CDR3 coding DNA: TGTGCCAGCAGCTCCCAAGGGGGGGGCCTACGCATCCATGAAGCTTTCTTT. Encoded protein: CASSSQGGGLRIHEAFF. Supplemented by reference TRBV13 and TRBJ1-1, the full variable domain reads AAGVIQSPRHLIKEKRETATLKCYPIPRHDTVYWYQQGPGQDPQFLISFYEKMQSDKGSIPDRFSAQQFSDYHSELNMSSLELGDSALYFCASSSQGGGLRIHEAFFGQGTRLTVV.